Listed below are T cell receptor beta chains from one sample, sequenced in a study of beta chain features in type 1 diabetes. TCRdb keeps only in-frame clones here, not all; method: immunoSEQ multiplex PCR. This sample has 250,000 to 350,000 clones, with approximately 15% found just once. The sample taken for sequencing was central memory CD4+ T cells from blood. These receptors originate from a man aged 25 to 45 in good health. Both conserved end residues are part of each CDR3. A D gene is named only where the DNA matches it firmly. Clone size is not always given. Where it is, it says once, few, many or a class for expanded clones.

few	.	TRBV30	TRBJ2-1	CAWSGQSYNEQFF
.	TRBD2	TRBV4-1	TRBJ2-3	CASSLGLAGADTQYF
.	.	TRBV25-1	TRBJ1-2	CASRKTGTYGYTF
many	TRBD1	TRBV7-2	TRBJ2-3	CASSLQTGQAAQYF
.	.	TRBV11-1	TRBJ2-3	CASSLPRGASTDTQYF
few	.	TRBV6-5	TRBJ2-5	CASSDLIETQYF
few	.	TRBV4-3	TRBJ1-2	CASSQENGREGGYTF
many	TRBD2	TRBV19	TRBJ2-3	CASRPPGGADTQYF
.	.	TRBV2	TRBJ1-1	CASDDSRYTEAFF
.	.	TRBV6-1	TRBJ1-2	CASTRGTYGYTF
many	TRBD1	TRBV11-2	TRBJ1-4	CASSTLQGSNEKLFF
.	.	TRBV5-1	TRBJ2-2	CASSSSTGPPNTGELFF
many	.	TRBV5-1	TRBJ2-7	CASSSGPSSYEQYF
few	.	TRBV10-3	TRBJ2-3	CAIKEGSATSTDTQYF
.	TRBD2	TRBV30	TRBJ2-3	CAWAGLAGVADTQYF
.	.	TRBV4-2	TRBJ2-3	CASSLTQSSDPDTQYF
.	.	TRBV6-5	TRBJ1-1	CASSFDGVVNTEAFF
few	TRBD1	TRBV6-5	TRBJ2-1	CASSPTGTVGNEQFF
few	.	TRBV7-2	TRBJ1-1	CASSWGRNTEAFF
.	.	TRBV19	TRBJ2-3	CASRLGISTDTQYF
few	.	TRBV2	TRBJ2-4	CASSAGPAGQGFQYF
.	.	TRBV5-1	TRBJ2-7	CASSFGGEDEQYF